Listed below are T cell receptor beta chains from one sample, sequenced in a study of blood T cell repertoires in COVID-19. The repertoire was sequenced with immunoSEQ multiplex PCR; TCRdb's copy has only in-frame clones and lacks some. The sample consists of 200,000 to 250,000 clones, less than 85% of them appearing once. The sequenced material came from peripheral blood. The receptors derive from a woman in her sixties or seventies with acute or convalescent COVID-19. Each CDR3 is given with its conserved first and last residue. The order of the fields is J gene, CDR3 length, V gene, clone size, D gene, CDR3 DNA, CDR3 protein. A D gene is named only where the DNA matches it firmly. For some rows the clone size is stated as once, few or many, or as a class when expanded; others skip it.

j_gene: TRBJ1-2; len: 12; v_gene: TRBV28; abundance: .; d_gene: .; CDR3nt: TGTGCCAGCAGCCCGGTCAACTATGGCTACACCTTC; CDR3aa: CASSPVNYGYTF
j_gene: TRBJ2-7; len: 19; v_gene: TRBV6-2/TRBV6-3; abundance: .; d_gene: TRBD2; CDR3nt: TGTGCCAGCAGTGACCCCGGGACTAGCGGGAGAAGAAGGGCCTACGAGCAGTACTTC; CDR3aa: CASSDPGTSGRRRAYEQYF
j_gene: TRBJ1-5; len: 16; v_gene: TRBV28; abundance: .; d_gene: TRBD1; CDR3nt: TGTGCCAGCAGTCATATAAAGACAGGGGACAATCAGCCCCAGCATTTT; CDR3aa: CASSHIKTGDNQPQHF
j_gene: TRBJ1-5; len: 14; v_gene: TRBV10-2; abundance: .; d_gene: .; CDR3nt: TGCGCCAGCAGTGAGTCCAAGAGGAATCAGCCCCAGCATTTT; CDR3aa: CASSESKRNQPQHF
j_gene: TRBJ1-1; len: 19; v_gene: TRBV21-1; abundance: .; d_gene: .; CDR3nt: TGTGCCAGCAGCAAAGAGTGCTGTATTGGTGGGACAGGGGGCTCCGAAGCTTTCTTT; CDR3aa: CASSKECCIGGTGGSEAFF
j_gene: TRBJ2-1; len: 17; v_gene: TRBV4-1; abundance: .; d_gene: .; CDR3nt: TGCGCCAGCAGCCAAGTGCGAGCAGGTGGTGTGGACAATGAGCAGTTCTTC; CDR3aa: CASSQVRAGGVDNEQFF
j_gene: TRBJ1-2; len: 13; v_gene: TRBV12-3/TRBV12-4; abundance: few; d_gene: .; CDR3nt: TGTGCCAGCAGTGCCGGGGCTAACTATGGCTACACCTTC; CDR3aa: CASSAGANYGYTF
j_gene: TRBJ2-7; len: 12; v_gene: TRBV10-3; abundance: .; d_gene: .; CDR3nt: TGTGCCATCATGGGCCAAAAGGGGGAGCAGTACTTC; CDR3aa: CAIMGQKGEQYF
j_gene: TRBJ2-7; len: 14; v_gene: TRBV29-1; abundance: few; d_gene: TRBD1; CDR3nt: TGCAGCGTTGAAGGGACAGGTAGAAGTCGCGAGCAGTACTTC; CDR3aa: CSVEGTGRSREQYF
j_gene: TRBJ2-1; len: 14; v_gene: TRBV10-3; abundance: few; d_gene: TRBD2; CDR3nt: TGTGCCAGTTCCGGGACTAGCGGGCTAAATGAGCAGTTCTTC; CDR3aa: CASSGTSGLNEQFF
j_gene: TRBJ1-6; len: 15; v_gene: TRBV28; abundance: .; d_gene: .; CDR3nt: TGTGCCAGCAGTTTATCTGGGGGCGCAGGTTCACCCCTCCACTTT; CDR3aa: CASSLSGGAGSPLHF
j_gene: TRBJ2-3; len: 17; v_gene: TRBV18; abundance: .; d_gene: TRBD2; CDR3nt: TGTGCCAGCTCACCACCGACACTAGCGGGAGTTCTAGATACGCAGTATTTT; CDR3aa: CASSPPTLAGVLDTQYF
j_gene: TRBJ2-2; len: 15; v_gene: TRBV6-5; abundance: .; d_gene: TRBD2; CDR3nt: TGTGCCAGCAGCCGGGGGGAGCGAGGCACCGGGGAGCTGTTTTTT; CDR3aa: CASSRGERGTGELFF
j_gene: TRBJ2-7; len: 15; v_gene: TRBV5-8; abundance: .; d_gene: .; CDR3nt: TGTGCCAGCAGCTTCACTGGCAGGGGGGTCTACGAGCAGTACTTC; CDR3aa: CASSFTGRGVYEQYF
j_gene: TRBJ2-3; len: 16; v_gene: TRBV29-1; abundance: many; d_gene: TRBD1; CDR3nt: TGCAGCGTTGACCCTCCAGACAGGGGGGAAGTAGATACGCAGTATTTT; CDR3aa: CSVDPPDRGEVDTQYF
j_gene: TRBJ2-1; len: 17; v_gene: TRBV6-2/TRBV6-3; abundance: .; d_gene: .; CDR3nt: TGTGCCAGCAGTTACTCAGGCAGGCCCATCTCCTACAATGAGCAGTTCTTC; CDR3aa: CASSYSGRPISYNEQFF
j_gene: TRBJ1-2; len: 12; v_gene: TRBV25-1; abundance: .; d_gene: .; CDR3nt: TGTGCCAGCAGTGGTGGGGGCGGAGGCTACACCTTC; CDR3aa: CASSGGGGGYTF
j_gene: TRBJ2-1; len: 18; v_gene: TRBV11-3; abundance: .; d_gene: TRBD2; CDR3nt: TGTGCCAGCAGCCCCGGGACTAGCGCAAGGAACTTATACAATGAGCAGTTCTTC; CDR3aa: CASSPGTSARNLYNEQFF
j_gene: TRBJ1-3; len: 14; v_gene: TRBV7-9; abundance: .; d_gene: .; CDR3nt: TGTGCCAGCAGCTACCGGGGGGCTGGAAACACCATATATTTT; CDR3aa: CASSYRGAGNTIYF
j_gene: TRBJ2-2; len: 16; v_gene: TRBV6-1; abundance: .; d_gene: TRBD2; CDR3nt: TGTGCCAGCAGTGTTCTAGCGGGAAATCTAGGCGGGGAGCTGTTTTTT; CDR3aa: CASSVLAGNLGGELFF
j_gene: TRBJ2-2; len: 15; v_gene: TRBV5-1; abundance: .; d_gene: .; CDR3nt: TGCGCCAGCACCGACCAGGGTGCGCACACCGGGGAGCTGTTTTTT; CDR3aa: CASTDQGAHTGELFF
j_gene: TRBJ1-2; len: 14; v_gene: TRBV6-5; abundance: .; d_gene: TRBD1; CDR3nt: TGTGCCAGCAGTAGACAGGGGGCTAACTATGGCTACACCTTC; CDR3aa: CASSRQGANYGYTF
j_gene: TRBJ1-1; len: 15; v_gene: TRBV5-1; abundance: .; d_gene: TRBD1; CDR3nt: TGCGCCAGCAGCGGAGGACAGGTCGAGGGGACTGAAGCTTTCTTT; CDR3aa: CASSGGQVEGTEAFF
j_gene: TRBJ2-7; len: 14; v_gene: TRBV10-3; abundance: few; d_gene: .; CDR3nt: TGTGCCATCAGTGAGTCAGGGGCACAGCGCGAGCAGTACTTC; CDR3aa: CAISESGAQREQYF
j_gene: TRBJ1-4; len: 15; v_gene: TRBV19; abundance: .; d_gene: .; CDR3nt: TGTGCCAGTAGTATAAACCGGGGAGCTAATGAAAAACTGTTTTTT; CDR3aa: CASSINRGANEKLFF
j_gene: TRBJ1-5; len: 15; v_gene: TRBV19; abundance: .; d_gene: .; CDR3nt: TGTGCCAGTAGTATAGGCCAGGGGTTCAATCAGCCCCAGCATTTT; CDR3aa: CASSIGQGFNQPQHF
j_gene: TRBJ1-2; len: 13; v_gene: TRBV27; abundance: .; d_gene: .; CDR3nt: TGTGCCAGCAGTCCGGACAGAAACTATGGCTACACCTTC; CDR3aa: CASSPDRNYGYTF
j_gene: TRBJ2-2; len: 17; v_gene: TRBV7-8; abundance: .; d_gene: TRBD2; CDR3nt: TGTGCCAGCAGCTTGGGGCTAGCGGGAGTAAACACCGGGGAGCTGTTTTTT; CDR3aa: CASSLGLAGVNTGELFF
j_gene: TRBJ1-1; len: 15; v_gene: TRBV7-2; abundance: .; d_gene: .; CDR3nt: TGTGCCAGCAGCAAAGGGAGTAGAATGAACACTGAAGCTTTCTTT; CDR3aa: CASSKGSRMNTEAFF
j_gene: TRBJ2-1; len: 15; v_gene: TRBV11-2; abundance: .; d_gene: TRBD2; CDR3nt: TGTGCCAGCAGCCCGGGACTAGCGGGAGCGGTTGAGCAGTTCTTC; CDR3aa: CASSPGLAGAVEQFF
j_gene: TRBJ2-2; len: 14; v_gene: TRBV5-1; abundance: .; d_gene: TRBD1; CDR3nt: TGCGCCAGCAGCTGGACAGGGGGAACCGGGGAGCTGTTTTTT; CDR3aa: CASSWTGGTGELFF
j_gene: TRBJ1-1; len: 15; v_gene: TRBV2; abundance: .; d_gene: TRBD1; CDR3nt: TGTGCCAGCAGTCGGGGACAGCGCCGCAGTACTGAAGCTTTCTTT; CDR3aa: CASSRGQRRSTEAFF
j_gene: TRBJ2-1; len: 13; v_gene: TRBV7-8; abundance: .; d_gene: TRBD2; CDR3nt: TGTGCCAGCAGCTCCGGACTAGTACATGAGCAGTTCTTC; CDR3aa: CASSSGLVHEQFF
j_gene: TRBJ2-7; len: 14; v_gene: TRBV3-1/TRBV3-2; abundance: .; d_gene: TRBD2; CDR3nt: TGTGCCAGCAGCCAATACGGGGGGATCTACGAGCAGTACTTC; CDR3aa: CASSQYGGIYEQYF
j_gene: TRBJ1-5; len: 15; v_gene: TRBV15; abundance: .; d_gene: .; CDR3nt: TGTGCCACCAGCCAGAGATTACAGGTAAATCAGCCCCAGCATTTT; CDR3aa: CATSQRLQVNQPQHF
j_gene: TRBJ1-1; len: 16; v_gene: TRBV7-9; abundance: .; d_gene: .; CDR3nt: TGTGCCAGCAGCTTAACATCGGGTCCGCAGAACACTGAAGCTTTCTTT; CDR3aa: CASSLTSGPQNTEAFF
j_gene: TRBJ2-3; len: 16; v_gene: TRBV18; abundance: few; d_gene: TRBD2; CDR3nt: TGTGCCAGCTCACCCTCCGGGACTAGCGTACGGCATACGCAGTATTTT; CDR3aa: CASSPSGTSVRHTQYF
j_gene: TRBJ1-4; len: 16; v_gene: TRBV11-2; abundance: .; d_gene: TRBD1; CDR3nt: TGTGCCAGCAGCCGACGAGATGGGGACAGGGCTGAAAAACTGTTTTTT; CDR3aa: CASSRRDGDRAEKLFF
j_gene: TRBJ2-6; len: 15; v_gene: TRBV24-1; abundance: .; d_gene: .; CDR3nt: TGTGCCACCAGTGAAGACCGGAGTGGGGCCAACGTCCTGACTTTC; CDR3aa: CATSEDRSGANVLTF
j_gene: TRBJ2-2; len: 17; v_gene: TRBV3-1/TRBV3-2; abundance: .; d_gene: .; CDR3nt: TGTGCCAGCAGCCAATGGTGGCAGGGGTTGAGCACCGGGGAGCTGTTTTTT; CDR3aa: CASSQWWQGLSTGELFF
j_gene: TRBJ1-5; len: 15; v_gene: TRBV2; abundance: .; d_gene: TRBD1; CDR3nt: TGTGCCAGCAGTGGTCCGGGACAGTCCAATCAGCCCCAGCATTTT; CDR3aa: CASSGPGQSNQPQHF
j_gene: TRBJ2-7; len: 16; v_gene: TRBV28; abundance: .; d_gene: TRBD1; CDR3nt: TGTGCCAGCAGGAGAAAGAGGACAGGGGGCAACTACGAGCAGTACTTC; CDR3aa: CASRRKRTGGNYEQYF
j_gene: TRBJ2-5; len: 13; v_gene: TRBV30; abundance: .; d_gene: .; CDR3nt: TGTGCCTGGAGTGGGGCGAACCAAGAGACCCAGTACTTC; CDR3aa: CAWSGANQETQYF
j_gene: TRBJ1-4; len: 16; v_gene: TRBV18; abundance: .; d_gene: TRBD1; CDR3nt: TGTGCCAGCTCACCCGGGACAGGCAACATTAATGAAAAACTGTTTTTT; CDR3aa: CASSPGTGNINEKLFF
j_gene: TRBJ2-1; len: 14; v_gene: TRBV7-2; abundance: .; d_gene: TRBD1; CDR3nt: TGTGCCAGCAGCCTACGACAGGGGAAAAATGAGCAGTTCTTC; CDR3aa: CASSLRQGKNEQFF
j_gene: TRBJ1-2; len: 15; v_gene: TRBV28; abundance: .; d_gene: TRBD1; CDR3nt: TGTGCCAGCAGTCCCCGGACAGGGGCTGACTATGGCTACACCTTC; CDR3aa: CASSPRTGADYGYTF
j_gene: TRBJ2-5; len: 18; v_gene: TRBV28; abundance: .; d_gene: TRBD2; CDR3nt: TGTGCCAGCAGTTCTCAAGGACTAGCGGGAGTAGTAAAGGAGACCCAGTACTTC; CDR3aa: CASSSQGLAGVVKETQYF
j_gene: TRBJ2-6; len: 17; v_gene: TRBV10-3; abundance: .; d_gene: .; CDR3nt: TGTGCCATCAGTGGGAATGGACAGATCAGTGGGGCCAACGTCCTGACTTTC; CDR3aa: CAISGNGQISGANVLTF
j_gene: TRBJ2-1; len: 16; v_gene: TRBV11-1; abundance: .; d_gene: TRBD2; CDR3nt: TGTGCCAGCAGCAAAGGGACTAGCGGGAGGGACAATGAGCAGTTCTTC; CDR3aa: CASSKGTSGRDNEQFF
j_gene: TRBJ1-4; len: 13; v_gene: TRBV11-2; abundance: .; d_gene: TRBD1; CDR3nt: TGTGCCAGCACCCGACAGGGAATTGAAAAACTGTTTTTT; CDR3aa: CASTRQGIEKLFF
j_gene: TRBJ2-2; len: 16; v_gene: TRBV15; abundance: .; d_gene: TRBD1; CDR3nt: TGTGCCACCAGCCGACGAGCGGGACAGGGTGCCGGGGAGCTGTTTTTT; CDR3aa: CATSRRAGQGAGELFF
j_gene: TRBJ1-1; len: 13; v_gene: TRBV30; abundance: few; d_gene: .; CDR3nt: TGTGCCTGGAGTGTACTGAGGAACACTGAAGCTTTCTTT; CDR3aa: CAWSVLRNTEAFF
j_gene: TRBJ1-1; len: 15; v_gene: TRBV27; abundance: .; d_gene: .; CDR3nt: TGTGCCAGCAGTTTAGGGCGGGGAATGGGCACTGAAGCTTTCTTT; CDR3aa: CASSLGRGMGTEAFF
j_gene: TRBJ1-1; len: 16; v_gene: TRBV11-3; abundance: .; d_gene: TRBD1; CDR3nt: TGTGCCAGCAGCTATACCGGGACAGGGGGCTTCACTGAAGCTTTCTTT; CDR3aa: CASSYTGTGGFTEAFF
j_gene: TRBJ2-3; len: 13; v_gene: TRBV5-1; abundance: once; d_gene: .; CDR3nt: TGCGCCAGCAGGGTAGGAGGGACAGATACGCAGTATTTT; CDR3aa: CASRVGGTDTQYF